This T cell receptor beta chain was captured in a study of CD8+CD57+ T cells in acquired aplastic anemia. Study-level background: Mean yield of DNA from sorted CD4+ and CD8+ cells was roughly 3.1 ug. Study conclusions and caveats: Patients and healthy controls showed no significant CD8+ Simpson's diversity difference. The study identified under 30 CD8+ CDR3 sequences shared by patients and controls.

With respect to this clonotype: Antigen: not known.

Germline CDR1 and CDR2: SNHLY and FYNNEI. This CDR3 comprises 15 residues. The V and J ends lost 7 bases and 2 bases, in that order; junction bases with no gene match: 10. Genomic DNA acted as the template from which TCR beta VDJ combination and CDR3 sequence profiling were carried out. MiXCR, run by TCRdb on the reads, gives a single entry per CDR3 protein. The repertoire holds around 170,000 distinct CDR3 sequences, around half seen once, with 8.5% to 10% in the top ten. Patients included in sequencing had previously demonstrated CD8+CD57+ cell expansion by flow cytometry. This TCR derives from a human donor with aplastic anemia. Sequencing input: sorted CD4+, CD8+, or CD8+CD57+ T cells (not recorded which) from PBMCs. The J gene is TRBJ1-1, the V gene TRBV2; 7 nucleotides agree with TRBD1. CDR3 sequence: CASTTPGQTNTEAFF. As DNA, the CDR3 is TGTGCCAGCACTACCCCGGGACAGACAAACACTGAAGCTTTCTTT.